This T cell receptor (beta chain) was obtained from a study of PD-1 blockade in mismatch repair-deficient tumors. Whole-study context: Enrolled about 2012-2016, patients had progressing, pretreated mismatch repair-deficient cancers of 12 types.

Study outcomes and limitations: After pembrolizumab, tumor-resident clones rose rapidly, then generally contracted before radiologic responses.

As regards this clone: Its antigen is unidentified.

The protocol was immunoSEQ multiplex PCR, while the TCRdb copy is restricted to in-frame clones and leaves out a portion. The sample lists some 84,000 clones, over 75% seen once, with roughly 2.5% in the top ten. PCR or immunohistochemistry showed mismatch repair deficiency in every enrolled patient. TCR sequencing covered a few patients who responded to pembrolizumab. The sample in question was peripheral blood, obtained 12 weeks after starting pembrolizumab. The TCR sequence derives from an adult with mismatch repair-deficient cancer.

The CDR3 region has the DNA TGTGCCAGCTCACTCCGGGACAGGAGCACAGATACGCAGTATTTT. This translates into CASSLRDRSTDTQYF. The chain carries TRBV18 and TRBJ2-3, with 8 bases identical to TRBD1. The CDR3 totals 15 residues. Trimming removed 4 bases from V and 0 bases from J; junction bases left unmatched: 3. Germline assignment: CDR1 KGHSH and CDR2 LQKENI.